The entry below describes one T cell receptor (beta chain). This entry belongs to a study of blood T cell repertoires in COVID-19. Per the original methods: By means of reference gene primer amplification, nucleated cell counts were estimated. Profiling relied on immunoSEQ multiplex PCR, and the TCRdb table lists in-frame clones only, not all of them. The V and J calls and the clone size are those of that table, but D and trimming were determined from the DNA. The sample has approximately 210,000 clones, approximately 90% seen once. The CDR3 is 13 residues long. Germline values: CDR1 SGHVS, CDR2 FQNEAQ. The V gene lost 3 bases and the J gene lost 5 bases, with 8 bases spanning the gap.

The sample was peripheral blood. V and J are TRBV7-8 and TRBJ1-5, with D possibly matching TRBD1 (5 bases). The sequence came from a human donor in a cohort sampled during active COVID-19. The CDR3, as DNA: TGTGCCAGCAGCTTCATAGGGGATCAGCCCCAGCATTTT. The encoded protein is CASSFIGDQPQHF.